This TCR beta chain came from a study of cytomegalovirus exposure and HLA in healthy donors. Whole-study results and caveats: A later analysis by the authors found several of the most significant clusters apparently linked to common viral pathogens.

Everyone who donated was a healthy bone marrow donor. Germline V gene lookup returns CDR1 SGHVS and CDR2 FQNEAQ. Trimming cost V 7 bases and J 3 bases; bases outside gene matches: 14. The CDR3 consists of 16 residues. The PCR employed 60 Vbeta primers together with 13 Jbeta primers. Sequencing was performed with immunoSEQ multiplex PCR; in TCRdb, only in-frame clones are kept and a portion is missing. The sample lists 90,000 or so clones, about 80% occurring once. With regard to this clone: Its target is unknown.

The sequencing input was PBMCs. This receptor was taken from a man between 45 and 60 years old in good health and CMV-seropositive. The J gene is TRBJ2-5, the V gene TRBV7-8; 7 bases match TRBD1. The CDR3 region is CASIINGDRTKETQYF. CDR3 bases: TGTGCCAGCATCATCAACGGGGACAGAACTAAAGAGACCCAGTACTTC.